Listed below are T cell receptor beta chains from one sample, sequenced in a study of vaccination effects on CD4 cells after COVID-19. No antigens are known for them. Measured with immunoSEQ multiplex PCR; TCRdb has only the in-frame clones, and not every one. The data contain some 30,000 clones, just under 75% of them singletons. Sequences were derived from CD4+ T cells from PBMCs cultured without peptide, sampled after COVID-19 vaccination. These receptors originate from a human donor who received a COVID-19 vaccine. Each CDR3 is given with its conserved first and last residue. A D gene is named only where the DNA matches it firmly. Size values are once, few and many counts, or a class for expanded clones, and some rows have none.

DNA: TGTGCCAGCAGCCCCCGCGTCGGTCCAGGGGCAGATACGCAGTATTTT
CDR3: CASSPRVGPGADTQYF
size: once
V: TRBV5-4
J: TRBJ2-3
D: -

DNA: TGTGCCAGCAGCCCGTTCAACGGGGCGGGCACTGAAGCTTTCTTT
CDR3: CASSPFNGAGTEAFF
size: -
V: TRBV14
J: TRBJ1-1
D: -

DNA: TGTGCCAGTAGTATAAGACGGACCAATGAGCAGTTCTTC
CDR3: CASSIRRTNEQFF
size: -
V: TRBV19
J: TRBJ2-1
D: -

DNA: TGTGCCAGCAGCTTAGGAACTAGCGGGGTGGGCACCGGGGAGCTGTTTTTT
CDR3: CASSLGTSGVGTGELFF
size: -
V: TRBV7-6
J: TRBJ2-2
D: TRBD2

DNA: TGCGCCAGCAGCCAAGGGGCAGGGGAATTCTCTGAAGCTTTCTTT
CDR3: CASSQGAGEFSEAFF
size: -
V: TRBV4-1
J: TRBJ1-1
D: -

DNA: TGCGCCAGCAGTCTTGACGTGGGGACCTTCTACGAGCAGTACTTC
CDR3: CASSLDVGTFYEQYF
size: -
V: TRBV5-1
J: TRBJ2-7
D: -

DNA: TGTGCCAGCAGCGTGAGCCCCGACCTCACTGAAGCTTTCTTT
CDR3: CASSVSPDLTEAFF
size: -
V: TRBV9
J: TRBJ1-1
D: -

DNA: TGTGCCAGCAGCCAAGTTGGACTAGCGGGGACCTACAATGAGCAGTTCTTC
CDR3: CASSQVGLAGTYNEQFF
size: -
V: TRBV4-2
J: TRBJ2-1
D: TRBD2

DNA: TGTGCCAGCAGCTACGGACTAGCGGGGCAATACGAGCAGTACTTC
CDR3: CASSYGLAGQYEQYF
size: -
V: TRBV7-2
J: TRBJ2-7
D: TRBD2

DNA: TGCGCCAGCAGCCTCGGAGGGAGCTCCTACAATGAGCAGTTCTTC
CDR3: CASSLGGSSYNEQFF
size: few
V: TRBV5-1
J: TRBJ2-1
D: -

DNA: TGTGCCAGCAGCCAAGATCGGTCTGTACCTAGCACAGATACGCAGTATTTT
CDR3: CASSQDRSVPSTDTQYF
size: few
V: TRBV4-2
J: TRBJ2-3
D: -

DNA: TGTGCCTGGAGTGTACGGCAGGGTGGTGAAAAACTGTTTTTT
CDR3: CAWSVRQGGEKLFF
size: once
V: TRBV30
J: TRBJ1-4
D: -

DNA: TGTGCCAGCAGCAAAAGAATTGGGGGCTACACCTTC
CDR3: CASSKRIGGYTF
size: -
V: TRBV7-2
J: TRBJ1-2
D: -

DNA: TGCGCCAGCAGCTTGGCCGAGGGGTCGAGGTCACCCCTCCACTTT
CDR3: CASSLAEGSRSPLHF
size: once
V: TRBV5-1
J: TRBJ1-6
D: -

DNA: TGTGCCAGTAGTCCGCCCGGGACAGGGGCCTACGAGCAGTACTTC
CDR3: CASSPPGTGAYEQYF
size: -
V: TRBV19
J: TRBJ2-7
D: TRBD1

DNA: TGCAGCGTGGGACAGGGGGCTAGAGATACGCAGTATTTT
CDR3: CSVGQGARDTQYF
size: -
V: TRBV29-1
J: TRBJ2-3
D: TRBD1

DNA: TGTGCCAGTAGGGATCAGGGTCGGGGGCAGTATTTT
CDR3: CASRDQGRGQYF
size: few
V: TRBV19
J: TRBJ2-3
D: -

DNA: TGTGCCAGCAGCTCCCTGGGCCCATTGAACACCGGGGAGCTGTTTTTT
CDR3: CASSSLGPLNTGELFF
size: once
V: TRBV7-9
J: TRBJ2-2
D: -

DNA: TGCAGCGTTGGGATAGGGACTAGCAAGGCAGATACGCAGTATTTT
CDR3: CSVGIGTSKADTQYF
size: -
V: TRBV29-1
J: TRBJ2-3
D: TRBD2

DNA: TGTGCCAGCGGTGGTCGCGGCTCCTATAATTCACCCCTCCACTTT
CDR3: CASGGRGSYNSPLHF
size: -
V: TRBV14
J: TRBJ1-6
D: -

DNA: TGCGCCAGCAGCTTGGTGGGGGGGCGGAACAATGAGCAGTTCTTC
CDR3: CASSLVGGRNNEQFF
size: once
V: TRBV5-1
J: TRBJ2-1
D: -

DNA: TGTGCCAGCAGTGAGGGGGAATCTTATGGCTACACCTTC
CDR3: CASSEGESYGYTF
size: few
V: TRBV12-3/TRBV12-4
J: TRBJ1-2
D: -

DNA: TGTGCCTGGAGTATGGGCTTCTATGGCTACACCTTC
CDR3: CAWSMGFYGYTF
size: -
V: TRBV30
J: TRBJ1-2
D: -

DNA: TGTGCCAGTAGTCGGACAGGGGGCCGAGAAGAGACCCAGTACTTC
CDR3: CASSRTGGREETQYF
size: -
V: TRBV19
J: TRBJ2-5
D: TRBD1

DNA: TGTGCCACCAGCAGAGCGGAGTTTTTTGAGCAGTTCTTC
CDR3: CATSRAEFFEQFF
size: -
V: TRBV15
J: TRBJ2-1
D: -

DNA: TGTGCCAGCAGCTGGAGAGGGGGTAATGAAAAACTGTTTTTT
CDR3: CASSWRGGNEKLFF
size: -
V: TRBV5-6
J: TRBJ1-4
D: -

DNA: TGTGCCAGCAGCCCGAGCACAGATACGCAGTATTTT
CDR3: CASSPSTDTQYF
size: -
V: TRBV12-3/TRBV12-4
J: TRBJ2-3
D: -

DNA: TGTGCCAGCAGCTTCGGGGGGCTACGTGAAAAACTGTTTTTT
CDR3: CASSFGGLREKLFF
size: -
V: TRBV7-9
J: TRBJ1-4
D: -

DNA: TGCGCCAGCAGCTTTTTACCCAGCACAGATACGCAGTATTTT
CDR3: CASSFLPSTDTQYF
size: -
V: TRBV5-1
J: TRBJ2-3
D: -